This TCR beta chain was retrieved from a study of T cell responses to AZD1222 COVID-19 vaccine (dated by TCRdb to about 2021). Study-wide context: TCR sequencing covered roughly 230 trial participants: about 210 given two doses of AZD1222 and 26 given two doses of MenACWY control vaccine. Enrollment into the trials was organized by age into subgroups of 18-55, 56-69 and 70-plus years, and those subgroups contained about 150, 27 and 61 TCR-sequenced participants, respectively.

What this sample's time point label stands for: about 28 days (+/-7) after the second vaccine dose. AZD1222 recipients given second doses at about 4 weeks or at about 12 weeks were pooled, since spike-specific TCR depth and breadth were not found to differ between the two schedules. Vaccinee samples came from UK trials COV001 and COV002, including a single-blind randomized controlled phase 2/3 trial of AZD1222 (ChAdOx1 nCoV-19) in healthy adults. Trial participant PBMC samples were collected at day 0 and day 28 after the second dose for TCRbeta chain sequencing. Relative to germline, V is 3 bases shorter and J is 4 bases shorter, with 15 bases between their ends. Reading from cysteine to phenylalanine, the CDR3 counts 16 amino acids. Of all the DNA, just the CDR3 is kept, 48 bases in frame from base 1. Via the germline V gene, CDR1 is MNHNS and CDR2 SASEGT. The CDR3 regions of human TCRbeta chains were subjected to immunosequencing. In the source study's methods: TCRs in the repertoires were compared against a reference library of SARS-CoV-2-specific TCRs that had been generated with the MIRA antigen-specificity platform. Breadth was defined as the fraction of unique TCRs that were SARS-CoV-2-associated. Depth was defined as the fraction of total T cells that were SARS-CoV-2-associated. Using the MIRA data, each spike-specific TCR was assigned both to the spike region to which the TCR was reactive and to a CD4 or CD8 class. Log10-transformed breadth and depth values were compared by one-way ANOVA with Sidak's multiple comparisons tests. Not all clones reach the TCRdb copy of this immuneACCESS table, which keeps in-frame sequences only. Checked studies attribute under half of the gap to unresolved V genes and leave the rest unexplained. That table furnishes V, J and clone size, whereas the DNA furnished D and trimming. The table for this sample lists approximately 140,000 clones; roughly nine tenths of them were counted only once. Clones ranked in the top ten supply 3.3% of the sample.

Turning to this clone: No cognate antigen has been identified for it. No per-base quality is available; no much larger clone lies one base away.

Results the study describes overall, beyond this receptor: CD4 TCRs associated with the vaccine covered the entire spike protein, and the dominant responses were in regions 160-218 and 743-854. The 56-69-year group was small, and its depth increase did not reach significance, likely because of low power. Reportedly, close to half of the unique spike-specific TCRs recognized epitopes lying outside the regions that are mutated in the B.1.351 and B.1.1.7 variants. Spike-specific TCR breadth and depth rose significantly after two AZD1222 doses compared with day 0 and with MenACWY recipients. Because no samples from the day 14 peak response were available, repertoires could be characterized only after the peak T cell response. Most participants were white British and females outnumbered males, and the authors suggested that clonal diversity may have been underestimated. Conclusions about previously exposed vaccinees are limited, since just five to seven AZD1222 recipients were seropositive for SARS-CoV-2 at baseline.

The sequencing here drew on peripheral blood, taken 28 days after the second AZD1222 dose. This clonotype was obtained from an adult who received the AZD1222 COVID-19 vaccine. The V and J genes are TRBV6-1 and TRBJ1-4; the D region possibly corresponds to TRBD1 (5 bases align). The nucleotide sequence is TGTGCCAGCAGTGAGCTATCGGGACGGCTTAATGAAAAACTGTTTTTT. It codes for CASSELSGRLNEKLFF.